This T cell receptor (beta chain) stems from a study of T and B cells in COVID-19 patients. Overall study: Most recovered patients had mild to moderate COVID-19 treated as outpatients. Critical illness requiring mechanical ventilation or extracorporeal membrane oxygenation affected about 65% of the 20 active-infection patients. Median age was 34 years in the recovered cohort and 67 years in the active-infection cohort.

BIOMED2 TRB-A/B primer pools were used in multiplex TRB PCR. A single record per CDR3 protein comes from TCRdb applying MiXCR to the multiplex PCR reads. The sample holds around 3,200 distinct CDR3 sequences, 20% to 30% seen once. The germline V gene has CDR1 SGHNT and CDR2 YYREEE (reference sequence). Trimming left V 4 bases short and J 5 bases short, with 11 bases between. CDR3 length: 13 amino acids. Findings and limits, study-wide: In COVID-19 patients, T cell receptor beta variable and joining gene use was reportedly strongly skewed.

This clonotype qualifies as medium-sized. Its antigen is not identified. From blood, about 220-500 ng of genomic DNA served as TRB template. The chain joins TRBV5-4 to TRBJ2-3, with D tentatively TRBD1 or TRBD2 (5 bases each). The sequenced sample consisted of blood. The sequence derives from a human donor with active COVID-19. CDR3 protein: CASSRDRKDTQYF. DNA for the CDR3: TGTGCCAGCAGCCGGGACCGCAAAGATACGCAGTATTTT.